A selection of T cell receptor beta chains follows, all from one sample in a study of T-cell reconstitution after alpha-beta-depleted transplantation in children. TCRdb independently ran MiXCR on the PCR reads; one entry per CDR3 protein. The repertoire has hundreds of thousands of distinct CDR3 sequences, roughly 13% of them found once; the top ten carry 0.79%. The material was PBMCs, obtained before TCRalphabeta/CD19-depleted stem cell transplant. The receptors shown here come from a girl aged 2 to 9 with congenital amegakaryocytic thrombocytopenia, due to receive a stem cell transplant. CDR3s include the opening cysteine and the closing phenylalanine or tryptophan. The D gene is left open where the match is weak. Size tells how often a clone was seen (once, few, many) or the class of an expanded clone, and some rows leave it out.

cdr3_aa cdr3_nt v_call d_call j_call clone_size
CAIRGSEAFF TGTGCCATCAGGGGATCTGAAGCTTTCTTT TRBV12-3/TRBV12-4 . TRBJ1-1 many
CASSSWTGYEQYF TGCGCCAGCAGCTCCTGGACGGGATACGAGCAGTACTTC TRBV5-1 . TRBJ2-7 .
CASSSGLAGDQETQYF TGTGCCAGCAGCTCCGGACTAGCGGGGGACCAAGAGACCCAGTACTTC TRBV5-6 TRBD2 TRBJ2-5 few
CASSSWLGVQPQHF TGTGCCAGCAGCTCGTGGTTGGGGGTTCAGCCCCAGCATTTT TRBV5-6 . TRBJ1-5 many
CSVASYRGSYNEQFF TGCAGCGTTGCGTCCTATCGCGGGTCCTACAATGAGCAGTTCTTC TRBV29-1 . TRBJ2-1 .
CASSQRLARNEQFF TGCGCCAGCAGCCAACGACTAGCGCGAAATGAGCAGTTCTTC TRBV4-1 TRBD2 TRBJ2-1 many
CASSVFPASALNEQFF TGTGCCAGCAGCGTCTTTCCGGCGAGTGCATTAAATGAGCAGTTCTTC TRBV9 . TRBJ2-1 many
CASSSEQWDNIQYF TGCGCCAGCAGCTCCGAGCAATGGGATAACATTCAGTACTTC TRBV5-1 . TRBJ2-4 .
CASSPTDRNQETQYF TGCGCCAGCAGCCCGACGGACAGGAACCAAGAGACCCAGTACTTC TRBV5-1 TRBD1 TRBJ2-5 .
CASTLGAGVQPQHF TGTGCCAGCACCCTGGGGGCAGGGGTTCAGCCCCAGCATTTT TRBV12-3/TRBV12-4 . TRBJ1-5 .
CASSPAGVKETQYF TGCGCCAGCAGCCCTGCTGGAGTAAAAGAGACCCAGTACTTC TRBV5-1 . TRBJ2-5 few
CASSQGLAPTYEQYF TGTGCCAGCAGTCAGGGACTAGCGCCGACCTACGAGCAGTACTTC TRBV12-3/TRBV12-4 TRBD2 TRBJ2-7 few
CSAQYQGKTNYGYTF TGCAGTGCCCAATACCAGGGTAAAACCAACTATGGCTACACCTTC TRBV20-1 . TRBJ1-2 .
CASSLQFEQFF TGTGCCAGCAGTTTGCAATTCGAGCAGTTCTTC TRBV12-3/TRBV12-4 . TRBJ2-1 .
CASTSDMPILLAGANVLTF TGTGCCAGCACCTCGGACATGCCGATCCTCCTTGCTGGGGCCAACGTCCTGACTTTC TRBV12-3/TRBV12-4 . TRBJ2-6 many
CASSKGLGHKNIQYF TGTGCCAGCAGCAAAGGGCTGGGGCACAAAAACATTCAGTACTTC TRBV21-1 . TRBJ2-4 .
CASSQAWDNEQFF TGTGCCAGCAGCCAAGCTTGGGACAATGAGCAGTTCTTC TRBV14 . TRBJ2-1 .
CASSQPGQRSGELFF TGCGCCAGCAGCCAGCCGGGGCAAAGGTCCGGGGAGCTGTTTTTT TRBV4-1 . TRBJ2-2 .
CASSLELGAYSPLHF TGTGCCAGCAGCTTAGAATTGGGGGCGTATTCACCCCTCCACTTT TRBV7-2 . TRBJ1-6 .
CSARFPRVPYEQYF TGCAGTGCTAGATTCCCCCGAGTCCCCTACGAGCAGTACTTC TRBV20-1 . TRBJ2-7 few
CSVEGDGYTF TGCAGCGTTGAAGGCGATGGCTACACCTTC TRBV29-1 . TRBJ1-2 many
CASSLRPGEAYEQYF TGTGCCAGCAGCTTAAGGCCAGGGGAAGCCTACGAGCAGTACTTC TRBV7-3 . TRBJ2-7 few
CASRAGGANEQFF TGCGCCAGTCGAGCGGGAGGGGCAAATGAGCAGTTCTTC TRBV5-1 TRBD2 TRBJ2-1 many
CASTPGLAEENEQFF TGTGCCAGCACCCCCGGACTAGCGGAAGAGAATGAGCAGTTCTTC TRBV12-3/TRBV12-4 TRBD2 TRBJ2-1 many
CASFWSAGMGNEQFF TGCGCCAGCTTCTGGTCGGCAGGGATGGGCAATGAGCAGTTCTTC TRBV5-1 . TRBJ2-1 many
CASSPPVAGRHEQFF TGTGCCAGCAGTCCTCCGGTAGCGGGAAGGCATGAGCAGTTCTTC TRBV6-2/TRBV6-3 TRBD2 TRBJ2-1 many
CASSFRWLAEETQYF TGTGCCAGCAGCTTCAGATGGCTAGCGGAAGAGACCCAGTACTTC TRBV5-5 TRBD2 TRBJ2-5 few
CASSLRQGMINEQFF TGCGCCAGCAGTCTCCGACAGGGTATGATCAATGAGCAGTTCTTC TRBV5-1 TRBD1 TRBJ2-1 many
CSALWTEGETQYF TGCAGCGCTCTCTGGACAGAGGGGGAGACCCAGTACTTC TRBV29-1 . TRBJ2-5 many
CASSQGFRGGYGYTF TGCGCCAGCAGCCAAGGTTTCAGGGGAGGTTATGGCTACACCTTC TRBV4-1 . TRBJ1-2 many
CASSLLRQTYNEQFF TGTGCCAGCAGTTTACTCCGACAGACCTACAATGAGCAGTTCTTC TRBV27 . TRBJ2-1 few
CSVFPGLAGVGEQFF TGCAGCGTCTTTCCCGGACTAGCGGGAGTAGGTGAGCAGTTCTTC TRBV29-1 TRBD2 TRBJ2-1 many
CASSWAASTDTQYF TGTGCCAGCAGCTGGGCCGCTAGCACAGATACGCAGTATTTT TRBV7-9 . TRBJ2-3 many
CASSGGGRRTEAFF TGCGCCAGCAGCGGCGGTGGCAGGCGCACTGAAGCTTTCTTT TRBV5-1 . TRBJ1-1 many
CASSLLHRASDSPLHF TGCGCCAGCAGCCTCCTACACAGGGCTAGTGATTCACCCCTCCACTTT TRBV5-1 . TRBJ1-6 few
CASSFLPKETQYF TGTGCCAGCAGTTTTCTACCCAAAGAGACCCAGTACTTC TRBV12-3/TRBV12-4 . TRBJ2-5 many
CASSLGPGLSGNTIYF TGTGCCAGCAGCTTAGGTCCGGGACTCTCTGGAAACACCATATATTTT TRBV7-9 . TRBJ1-3 .
CSALPPLAGVEQFF TGCAGTGCTCTCCCCCCGCTAGCGGGAGTGGAACAGTTCTTC TRBV20-1 TRBD2 TRBJ2-1 few
CASSFLDLNTEAFF TGCGCCAGCAGCTTTTTAGACCTGAACACTGAAGCTTTCTTT TRBV5-1 . TRBJ1-1 .
CAISSMGQEGTQYF TGTGCCATCAGTAGCATGGGACAGGAGGGGACCCAGTACTTC TRBV10-3 TRBD1 TRBJ2-5 few